Below are 23 T cell receptor beta chains sequenced from a single sample in a study of T cell repertoires in cytomegalovirus infection. Their antigen targets remain unknown. TCRdb re-derived calls from the reads in MiXCR, one entry per CDR3 protein. This repertoire shows about 920,000 distinct CDR3 sequences, approximately 31% found once; its top ten account for roughly 13%. The specimen comprised cultured CD8+ T cells from PBMCs, sampled from culture after CMV antigen stimulation. The origin of the receptors is a human donor in good health (CMV status not recorded). Some clones in this sample may be carry-over from other donors' samples.

The rearrangement links TRBV6-5 to TRBJ1-1; no reliable D call. The ends were cut back, 0 bases at V and 6 bases at J, with 8 bases in the middle. CDR3 length equals 13 residues. CDR1 is MNHEY and CDR2 is SVGAGI in the germline V gene. This CDR3 is CASSYSIGAEAFF. The CDR3 bases are TGTGCCAGCAGTTACTCGATCGGGGCTGAAGCTTTCTTT.

J is TRBJ2-5 and V is TRBV2, with 8 bases aligning to TRBD2. Germline lookup yields CDR1 SNHLY and CDR2 FYNNEI. The CDR3 length is 16 residues. V trimming: 2 bases; J trimming: 4 bases; junction bases outside the gene matches: 9. Here the CDR3 reads CASSESIAGFGETQYF. CDR3 in DNA: TGTGCCAGCAGTGAATCAATAGCGGGGTTCGGAGAGACCCAGTACTTC.

The CDR3 loop reads CASSVGQSSGANVLTF. The CDR3 nucleotides are TGTGCCAGCAGCGTGGGACAGAGCTCTGGGGCCAACGTCCTGACTTTC. The chain combines TRBV9 with TRBJ2-6, with 7 bases lining up with TRBD1. This CDR3 is 16 amino acids long. V trimming: 2 bases; J trimming: 0 bases; junction bases outside the gene matches: 2. The germline CDR1 and CDR2 sequences are SGDLS and YYNGEE.

The chain recombines TRBV15 with TRBJ2-1; no definite D call. This CDR3 is built from 12 residues. Trimming removed 1 base from V and 9 bases from J, with 7 bases in between. Germline V gene sequence: CDR1 LNHNV, CDR2 YYDKDF (reference sequence). CDR3 sequence: CATSRGAPEQFF. The CDR3 nucleotides read TGTGCCACCAGCAGAGGGGCACCTGAGCAGTTCTTC. The whole variable domain, filled in from reference TRBV15 and TRBJ2-1, reads DAMVIQNPRYQVTQFGKPVTLSCSQTLNHNVMYWYQQKSSQAPKLLFHYYDKDFNNEADTPDNFQSRRPNTSFCFLDIRSPGLGDTAMYLCATSRGAPEQFFGPGTRLTVL.

This clonotype appeared a few times. This chain connects TRBV19 to TRBJ1-5; D gene uncertain. CDR3 length: 12 residues. V lost 6 bases and J 6 bases, leaving 9 bases between the germline ends. CDR1 and CDR2 from the germline V gene are LNHDA and SQIVND (reference sequence). The CDR3 protein is CASSRKSQPQHF. The CDR3, as DNA: TGTGCCAGTAGCCGCAAAAGTCAGCCCCAGCATTTT.

The table lists this clonotype with a few counts. The chain couples TRBV6-2 or TRBV6-3 to TRBJ2-5, with D hard to call. The V end was cut by 2 bases, the J end by 1 base, with 11 bases between. This CDR3 has 15 amino acids. The germline CDR1 and CDR2 sequences are MNHEY and SVGEGT. DNA for the CDR3: TGTGCCAGCAGTTACGACCTAGTACCCCAAGAGACCCAGTACTTC. This sequence encodes CASSYDLVPQETQYF.

This clonotype was seen a few times. V usage is TRBV6-5 and J usage is TRBJ2-5; tentatively, D is TRBD2 (7 bases). The CDR3 length is 19 residues. Looked up from germline, CDR1 is MNHEY and CDR2 is SVGAGI. V was pared by 2 bases and J by 0 bases, with 22 bases between. The CDR3 is CASSYRNILAGANQETQYF. The CDR3 nucleotides read TGTGCCAGCAGTTACCGAAATATTTTGGCGGGGGCCAACCAAGAGACCCAGTACTTC.

This clonotype was recorded a few times. The J gene is TRBJ2-5, the V gene TRBV7-3; 8 bases match TRBD1. The V segment lost 6 bases and the J segment 3 bases; nucleotides outside the gene matches: 3. The CDR3 has 13 amino acids. Germline V gives CDR1 SGHTA, CDR2 FQGTGA. The CDR3 loop is CASRETGEETQYF. For the CDR3, the DNA is TGTGCCAGCAGGGAGACAGGGGAAGAGACCCAGTACTTC.

The rearrangement links TRBV4-1 to TRBJ2-1; 15 bases are shared with TRBD2. The CDR3 covers 18 residues. The germline CDR1 and CDR2 sequences are MGHRA and YSYEKL. V lost 3 bases, J lost 2 bases, and 5 bases stayed unmatched. CDR3 in amino acids: CASSHPGLAGGTYNEQFF. For the CDR3, the DNA is TGCGCCAGCAGCCACCCGGGACTAGCGGGGGGAACCTACAATGAGCAGTTCTTC.

This clonotype was recorded at least ten times. This chain connects TRBV7-6 to TRBJ2-1; 8 bases line up with TRBD2. The CDR3 sequence is 15 residues long. V lost 5 bases to trimming and J lost 7 bases; unmatched junction nucleotides: 10. Germline CDR1 SGHVS, CDR2 FNYEAQ. The CDR3 DNA is TGTGCCAGCAGCCTTAGGGTAGCGGGGATTAATGAGCAGTTCTTC. Translated: CASSLRVAGINEQFF.

This clonotype occurred a few times. The CDR3 nucleotides are TGTGCCATCAGAAATACAGGGGGCACTGAAGCTTTCTTT. It translates to CAIRNTGGTEAFF. The J gene is TRBJ1-1, the V gene TRBV10-3; 8 nucleotides agree with TRBD1. This CDR3 has 13 amino acids. Trimming took 6 bases from V and 4 from J; bases not matched to a gene: 4. Germline V gene lookup returns CDR1 ENHRY and CDR2 SYGVKD.

CDR3 region: CASSRGWGGNTEAFF. Written as DNA, the CDR3 is TGTGCCAGCAGTCGAGGGTGGGGGGGGAACACTGAAGCTTTCTTT. The chain is built from TRBV2 and TRBJ1-1, with D perhaps matching TRBD1 (5 bases). CDR1 SNHLY and CDR2 FYNNEI come from the germline V gene. The V and J ends lost 5 bases and 1 base respectively, with 14 bases between them. CDR3 length: 15 residues.

J is TRBJ2-2 and V is TRBV10-3; 9 bases line up with TRBD2. The CDR3 contains 18 residues. The V and J ends lost 2 bases and 2 bases, in that order; junction bases with no gene match: 9. Germline V gene data show CDR1 as ENHRY and CDR2 as SYGVKD. The CDR3 loop reads CAISEPAGLADNTGELFF. CDR3 in DNA: TGTGCCATCAGTGAGCCAGCGGGACTAGCAGACAACACCGGGGAGCTGTTTTTT.

The chain uses TRBV7-4 and TRBJ1-1; possibly TRBD1 for D (5 bases). V lost 5 bases, J lost 5 bases, and 27 bases lay in between. Germline V CDR1 and CDR2: SGHVT, SQSDAQ. The CDR3 loop spans 18 amino acids. CDR3 region: CASSGMGGQGKGRTEAFF. DNA of the CDR3: TGTGCCAGCAGCGGCATGGGGGGTCAGGGAAAGGGAAGGACTGAAGCTTTCTTT.

The gene calls are TRBV24-1 and TRBJ2-2; D gene uncertain. The germline CDR1 and CDR2 sequences are KGHDR and SFDVKD. The CDR3 sequence is 14 residues long. V lost 0 bases and J lost 5, with 6 bases in between. The CDR3 sequence is CATSDLKMTGELFF. CDR3 coding DNA: TGTGCCACCAGTGATTTGAAGATGACCGGGGAGCTGTTTTTT.

The V and J genes are TRBV4-1 and TRBJ2-1; 11 nucleotides match TRBD1. This CDR3 region has 16 residues. V lost 6 bases to trimming and J lost 7 bases; unmatched junction nucleotides: 11. In germline, CDR1 is MGHRA, CDR2 YSYEKL. The CDR3 protein is CASSHIRTGGINEQFF. The CDR3 region has the DNA TGCGCCAGCAGTCATATCAGGACAGGGGGCATAAATGAGCAGTTCTTC.

Ten or more counts support this clonotype. The chain joins TRBV27 to TRBJ1-1, with 7 nucleotides matching TRBD1. Unmatched junction bases numbered 6, after V lost 3 bases and J lost 5 bases. This CDR3 region has 14 residues. Germline values: CDR1 MNHEY, CDR2 SMNVEV (reference sequence). The CDR3 sequence is CASSFPGGLTEAFF. The DNA of the CDR3 is TGTGCCAGCAGTTTCCCAGGGGGGCTTACTGAAGCTTTCTTT.

The chain recombines TRBV6-5 with TRBJ1-2; D might be TRBD1 (6 bases). Germline V gene lookup returns CDR1 MNHEY and CDR2 SVGAGI. The CDR3 contains 17 residues. Trimming pared 4 bases from V and 4 bases from J, leaving 22 bases between. The CDR3 loop reads CASSLDSNTGLTYGYTF. In DNA, the CDR3 is TGTGCCAGCAGTTTGGATTCTAACACAGGGTTAACCTATGGCTACACCTTC.

The rearrangement links TRBV4-1 to TRBJ2-3; TRBD2 aligns across 9 bases. The CDR3 sequence is 16 residues long. Trimming at V came to 0 bases and at J to 4 bases, leaving 5 bases not matched to a gene. Germline assignment: CDR1 MGHRA and CDR2 YSYEKL. For the CDR3, the DNA is TGCGCCAGCAGCCAAGAAGCGGGGGGTGAGGCAGATACGCAGTATTTT. Protein: CASSQEAGGEADTQYF.

This clonotype appeared many times. The chain has TRBV7-3 and TRBJ1-1; no clear D. The CDR3 has 14 residues. Germline assignment: CDR1 SGHTA and CDR2 FQGTGA. V was trimmed by 2 bases and J by 1 base, leaving 8 bases between them. The chain's CDR3 is CASSLDRWNTEAFF. For the CDR3, the DNA is TGTGCCAGCAGCTTAGACCGGTGGAACACTGAAGCTTTCTTT. Based on the CDR3 plus reference TRBV7-3 and TRBJ1-1, the full variable domain is GAGVSQTPSNKVTEKGKYVELRCDPISGHTALYWYRQSLGQGPEFLIYFQGTGAADDSGLPNDRFFAVRPEGSVSTLKIQRTERGDSAVYLCASSLDRWNTEAFFGQGTRLTVV.

The chain employs TRBV4-3 and TRBJ2-3, with D perhaps TRBD1 or TRBD2 (5 bases each). This CDR3 is built from 13 residues. Per the germline V gene, CDR1 is LGHNA and CDR2 is YSLEER. Trimming left V 5 bases short and J 2 bases short, with 8 bases between. CDR3 nucleotides: TGCGCCAGCAGCGGGACCTACACAGATACGCAGTATTTT. Protein product: CASSGTYTDTQYF.

This clonotype was counted a few times. The chain joins TRBV7-6 to TRBJ2-1; 13 bases are a match to TRBD2. This CDR3 spans 16 amino acids. The germline V gene encodes CDR1 SGHVS and CDR2 FNYEAQ. The V segment lost 5 bases and the J segment 7 bases; nucleotides outside the gene matches: 8. The CDR3 protein is CASSILLAGGLNEQFF. CDR3 nucleotide sequence: TGTGCCAGCAGCATCCTACTAGCGGGGGGGCTAAATGAGCAGTTCTTC.

A few counts support this clonotype. The chain employs TRBV7-6 and TRBJ1-1; 7 bases match TRBD1. Looked up from germline, CDR1 is SGHVS and CDR2 is FNYEAQ. The length of the CDR3 is 18 residues. The V gene end was trimmed by 1 base and the J gene end by 0 bases; junction bases not matched to a gene: 11. CDR3 nucleotides: TGTGCCAGCAGCTTAGGGACAGGACAACTATACATGAACACTGAAGCTTTCTTT. Its translation is CASSLGTGQLYMNTEAFF. Full variable domain (remainder filled in from reference TRBV7-6 and TRBJ1-1): GAGVSQSPRYKVTKRGQDVALRCDPISGHVSLYWYRQALGQGPEFLTYFNYEAQQDKSGLPNDRFSAERPEGSISTLTIQRTEQRDSAMYRCASSLGTGQLYMNTEAFFGQGTRLTVV.